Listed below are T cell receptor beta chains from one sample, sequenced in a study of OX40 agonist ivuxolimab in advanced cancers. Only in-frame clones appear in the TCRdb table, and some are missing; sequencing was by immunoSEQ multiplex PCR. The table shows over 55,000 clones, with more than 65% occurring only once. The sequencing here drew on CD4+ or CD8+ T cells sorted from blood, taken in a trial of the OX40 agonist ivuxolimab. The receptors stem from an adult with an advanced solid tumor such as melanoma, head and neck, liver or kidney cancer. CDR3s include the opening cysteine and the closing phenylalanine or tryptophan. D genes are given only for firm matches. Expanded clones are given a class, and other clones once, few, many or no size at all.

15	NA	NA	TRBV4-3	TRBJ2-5	CASSLSRGLLETQYF	TGCGCCAGCAGCCTCTCACGGGGGCTTCTGGAGACCCAGTACTTC
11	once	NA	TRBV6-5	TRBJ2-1	CASKQVNEQFF	TGTGCCAGCAAGCAGGTTAATGAGCAGTTCTTC
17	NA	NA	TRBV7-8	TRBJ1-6	CASSLSVRTTYNSPLHF	TGTGCCAGCAGCTTAAGTGTTCGCACAACCTATAATTCACCCCTCCACTTT
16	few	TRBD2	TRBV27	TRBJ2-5	CASSLTLAGVYETQYF	TGTGCCAGCAGTTTAACCCTAGCGGGAGTTTATGAGACCCAGTACTTC
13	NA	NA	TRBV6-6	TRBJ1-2	CASSYDGSYGYTF	TGTGCCAGCAGTTATGACGGCAGCTATGGCTACACCTTC
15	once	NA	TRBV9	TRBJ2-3	CASSVVGDGTDTQYF	TGTGCCAGCAGCGTTGTAGGGGACGGAACAGATACGCAGTATTTT
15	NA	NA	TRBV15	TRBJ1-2	CATSRDVGSGYGYTF	TGTGCCACCAGCAGAGATGTGGGGAGCGGCTATGGCTACACCTTC
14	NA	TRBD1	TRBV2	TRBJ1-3	CASRGTGMGNTIYF	TGTGCCAGCAGGGGGACAGGGATGGGAAACACCATATATTTT
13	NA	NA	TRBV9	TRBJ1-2	CASSLSGTYGYTF	TGTGCCAGCAGCCTATCCGGGACCTATGGCTACACCTTC
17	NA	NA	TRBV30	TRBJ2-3	CAWSEALADWGTDTQYF	TGTGCCTGGAGTGAGGCTCTAGCCGATTGGGGCACAGATACGCAGTATTTT
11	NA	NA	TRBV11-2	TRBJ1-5	CASSSTGPQHF	TGTGCCAGCAGTTCGACAGGGCCCCAGCATTTT
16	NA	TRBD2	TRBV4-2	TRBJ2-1	CASSHASGSDYNEQFF	TGTGCCAGCAGCCATGCTAGCGGGAGTGACTACAATGAGCAGTTCTTC
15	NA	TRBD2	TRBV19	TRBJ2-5	CASNALAGGRETQYF	TGTGCCAGCAACGCCCTAGCGGGGGGGCGAGAGACCCAGTACTTC
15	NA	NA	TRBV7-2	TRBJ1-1	CASSLSQGPNTEAFF	TGTGCCAGCAGCTTATCCCAGGGGCCGAACACTGAAGCTTTCTTT
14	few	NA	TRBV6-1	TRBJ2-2	CATRLLANTGELFF	TGTGCCACCAGACTCTTAGCGAACACCGGGGAGCTGTTTTTT
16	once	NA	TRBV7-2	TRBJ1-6	CASSFIDRRDNSPLHF	TGTGCCAGCAGCTTCATAGACAGACGAGATAATTCACCCCTCCACTTT
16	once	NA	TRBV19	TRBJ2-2	CASNMRTGTNTGELVF	TGTGCCAGTAATATGAGGACAGGGACTAACACCGGGGAGCTGGTTTTT
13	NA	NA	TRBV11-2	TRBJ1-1	CASSMTENTEAFF	TGTGCCAGCAGCATGACAGAGAACACTGAAGCTTTCTTT
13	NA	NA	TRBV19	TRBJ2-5	CASIGKDQETQYF	TGTGCCAGTATTGGGAAGGATCAAGAGACCCAGTACTTC
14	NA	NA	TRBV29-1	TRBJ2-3	CSVSGVLRGDTQYF	TGCAGCGTATCAGGGGTCCTCCGAGGAGATACGCAGTATTTT
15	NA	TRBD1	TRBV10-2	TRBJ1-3	CASSLGTGGRNTIYF	TGCGCCAGCAGTCTCGGGACAGGGGGAAGAAACACCATATATTTT
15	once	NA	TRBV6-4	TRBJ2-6	CASSAGPSGANVLTF	TGTGCCAGCAGTGCCGGACCCTCTGGGGCCAACGTCCTGACTTTC
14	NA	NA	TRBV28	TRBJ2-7	CASSFLGLSYEQYF	TGTGCCAGCAGCTTTCTGGGACTCTCCTACGAGCAGTACTTC
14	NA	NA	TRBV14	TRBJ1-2	CASYLSGANYGYTF	TGTGCCAGCTATCTGTCGGGGGCAAACTATGGCTACACCTTC
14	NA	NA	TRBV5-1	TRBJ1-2	CASSLDAGGAGYTF	TGCGCCAGCAGCTTGGATGCGGGAGGGGCTGGCTACACCTTC